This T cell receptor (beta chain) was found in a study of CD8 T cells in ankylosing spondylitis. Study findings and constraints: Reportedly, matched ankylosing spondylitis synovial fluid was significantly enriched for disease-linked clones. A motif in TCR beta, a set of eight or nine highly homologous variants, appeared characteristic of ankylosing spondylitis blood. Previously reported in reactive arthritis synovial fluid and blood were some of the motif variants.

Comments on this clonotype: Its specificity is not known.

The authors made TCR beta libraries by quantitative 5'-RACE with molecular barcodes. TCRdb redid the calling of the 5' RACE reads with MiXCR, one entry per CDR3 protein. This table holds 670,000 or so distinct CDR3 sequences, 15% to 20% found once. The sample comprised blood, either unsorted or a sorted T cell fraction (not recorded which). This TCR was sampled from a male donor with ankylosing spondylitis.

CDR3 sequence: CASSSGLAPPGGANVLTF. The DNA of the CDR3 is TGTGCCAGCAGCTCGGGACTAGCCCCGCCCGGTGGGGCCAACGTCCTGACTTTC. The chain has TRBV7-3 and TRBJ2-6; 9 bases are shared with TRBD2. V dropped 4 bases and J dropped 3; count of bases not matched to a gene: 10. Looked up from germline, CDR1 is SGHTA and CDR2 is FQGTGA. CDR3 length: 18 residues.